The T cell receptor beta chain described here comes from a study of cytomegalovirus exposure and HLA in healthy donors. Samples came from healthy bone marrow donors. The PCR had 60 Vbeta and 13 Jbeta primers. The table came from immunoSEQ multiplex PCR; TCRdb's copy has only in-frame clones and leaves some out. Of roughly 150,000 clones listed, roughly two thirds are singletons. Remarks on this clone: The target antigen is unknown.

Study results and caveats: Presence/absence results assume similar sequencing depth per donor, which may not hold. Among CMV-associated TCR beta chains, most appeared HLA-restricted in a later analysis. A later examination showed that TCR association rates differed by HLA locus, with DRB1 most and HLA-C fewest.

The sequence was collected from a woman aged 18-29 years in good health and CMV-seropositive. Sequencing was carried out using PBMCs.

The CDR3 nucleotides are TGTGCCAGCAGCGCCCAGGGGGCCAATTCACCCCTCCACTTT. Residues: CASSAQGANSPLHF. The chain has TRBV7-9 and TRBJ1-6; 8 nucleotides match TRBD1. Germline-derived CDR1 and CDR2 are SEHNR and FQNEAQ (reference sequence). Trimming took 5 bases from V and 7 from J; bases not matched to a gene: 4. CDR3 length equals 14 residues.